This record concerns one T cell receptor beta chain sequence. The antigen is unknown. Using immunoSEQ multiplex PCR, the repertoire was profiled, and TCRdb retains in-frame clones only, with some absent. The table has about 60,000 clones, 91% seen once. This entry is derived from a study of OX40 agonist ivuxolimab in advanced cancers. Findings of the study overall: Circulating CD4+ and CD8+ T cells showed clonal expansion by week 6 at 0.1 to 3.0 mg/kg. Partial responders receiving 0.1-3.0 mg/kg showed among the lowest clonal expansion.

The material sequenced was CD4+ or CD8+ T cells sorted from blood, taken in a trial of the OX40 agonist ivuxolimab. The receptor comes from an adult with an advanced solid tumor such as melanoma, head and neck, liver or kidney cancer.

This CDR3 reads CASSLDPSTGELFF. In nucleotides, the CDR3 is TGTGCCAGCAGCTTAGATCCCAGTACCGGGGAGCTGTTTTTT. The chain couples TRBV11-3 to TRBJ2-2; D remains ambiguous. Trimming took off 0 bases at V and 5 bases at J, with 7 bases between the two ends. There are 14 residues in the CDR3. Germline CDR1 is SGHNT and CDR2 is YENEEA. Full variable domain (outside the CDR3, taken from reference TRBV11-3 and TRBJ2-2): EAGVVQSPRYKIIEKKQPVAFWCNPISGHNTLYWYLQNLGQGPELLIRYENEEAVDDSQLPKDRFSAERLKGVDSTLKIQPAELGDSAVYLCASSLDPSTGELFFGEGSRLTVL.